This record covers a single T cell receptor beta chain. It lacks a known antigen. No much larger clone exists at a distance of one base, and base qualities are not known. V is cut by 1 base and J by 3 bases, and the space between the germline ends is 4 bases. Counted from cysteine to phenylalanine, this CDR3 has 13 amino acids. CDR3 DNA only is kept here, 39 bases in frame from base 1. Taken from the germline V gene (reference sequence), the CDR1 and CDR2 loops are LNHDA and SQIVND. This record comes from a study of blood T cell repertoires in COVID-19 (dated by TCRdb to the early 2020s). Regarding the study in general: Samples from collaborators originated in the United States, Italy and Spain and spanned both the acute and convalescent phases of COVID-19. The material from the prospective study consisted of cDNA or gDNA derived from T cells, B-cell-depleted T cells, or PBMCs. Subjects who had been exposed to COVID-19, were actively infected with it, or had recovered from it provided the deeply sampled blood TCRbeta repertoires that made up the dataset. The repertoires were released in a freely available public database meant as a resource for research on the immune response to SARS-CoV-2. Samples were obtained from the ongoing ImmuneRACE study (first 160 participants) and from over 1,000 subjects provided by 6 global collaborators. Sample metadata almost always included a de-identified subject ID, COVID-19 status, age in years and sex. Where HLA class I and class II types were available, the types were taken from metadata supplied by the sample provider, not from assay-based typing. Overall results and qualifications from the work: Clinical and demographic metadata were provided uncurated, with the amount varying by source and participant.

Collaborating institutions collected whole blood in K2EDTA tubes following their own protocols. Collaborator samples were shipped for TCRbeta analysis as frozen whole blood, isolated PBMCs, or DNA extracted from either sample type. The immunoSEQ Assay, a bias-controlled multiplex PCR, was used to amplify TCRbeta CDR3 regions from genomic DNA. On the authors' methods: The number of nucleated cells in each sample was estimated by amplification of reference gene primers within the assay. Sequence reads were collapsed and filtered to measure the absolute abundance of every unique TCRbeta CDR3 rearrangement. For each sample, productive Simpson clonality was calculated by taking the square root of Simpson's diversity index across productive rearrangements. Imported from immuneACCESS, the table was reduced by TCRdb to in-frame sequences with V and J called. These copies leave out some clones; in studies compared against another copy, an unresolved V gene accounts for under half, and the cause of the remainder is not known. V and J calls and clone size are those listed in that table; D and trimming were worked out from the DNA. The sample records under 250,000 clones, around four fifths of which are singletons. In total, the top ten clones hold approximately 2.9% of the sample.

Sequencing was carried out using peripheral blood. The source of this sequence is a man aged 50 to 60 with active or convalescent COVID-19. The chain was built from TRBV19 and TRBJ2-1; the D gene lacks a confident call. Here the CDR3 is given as CASSIGSYNEQFF. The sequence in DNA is TGTGCCAGTAGTATAGGCAGCTACAATGAGCAGTTCTTC.